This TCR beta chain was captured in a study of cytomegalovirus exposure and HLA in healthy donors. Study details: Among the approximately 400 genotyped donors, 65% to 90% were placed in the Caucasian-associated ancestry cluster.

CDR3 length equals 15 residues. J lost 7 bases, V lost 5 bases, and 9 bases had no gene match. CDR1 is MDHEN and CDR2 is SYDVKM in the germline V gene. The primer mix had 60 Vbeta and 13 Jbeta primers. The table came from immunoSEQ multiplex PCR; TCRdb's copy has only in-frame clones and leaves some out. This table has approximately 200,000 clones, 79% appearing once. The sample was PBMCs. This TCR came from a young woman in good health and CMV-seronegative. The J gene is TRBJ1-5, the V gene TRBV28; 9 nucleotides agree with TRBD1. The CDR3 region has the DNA TGTGCCAGCAGTACCCCAACAGGGGGCGGGCAGCCCCAGCATTTT. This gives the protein CASSTPTGGGQPQHF. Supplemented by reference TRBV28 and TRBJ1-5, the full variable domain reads DVKVTQSSRYLVKRTGEKVFLECVQDMDHENMFWYRQDPGLGLRLIYFSYDVKMKEKGDIPEGYSVSREKKERFSLILESASTNQTSMYLCASSTPTGGGQPQHFGDGTRLSIL.